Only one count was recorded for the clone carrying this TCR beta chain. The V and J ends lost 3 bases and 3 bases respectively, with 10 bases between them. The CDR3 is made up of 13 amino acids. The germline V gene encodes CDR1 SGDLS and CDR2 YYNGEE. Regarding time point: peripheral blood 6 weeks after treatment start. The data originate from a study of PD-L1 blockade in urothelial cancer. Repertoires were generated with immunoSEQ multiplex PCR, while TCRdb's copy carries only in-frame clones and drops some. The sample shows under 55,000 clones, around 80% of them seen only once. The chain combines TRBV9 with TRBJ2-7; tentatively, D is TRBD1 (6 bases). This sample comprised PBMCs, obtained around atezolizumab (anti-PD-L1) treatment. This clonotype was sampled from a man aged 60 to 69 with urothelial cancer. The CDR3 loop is CASSGVRGYEQYF. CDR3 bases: TGTGCCAGCAGCGGGGTCAGGGGCTACGAGCAGTACTTC.